This T cell receptor beta chain was profiled in a study of T-cell reconstitution after alpha-beta-depleted transplantation in children. The V gene lost 1 base and the J gene lost 5 bases, with 12 bases spanning the gap. There are 14 residues in the CDR3. Germline V gene lookup returns CDR1 SGHRS and CDR2 YFSETQ. Library preparation (for TCRbeta) was performed with unique molecular identifiers. TCRdb re-called the PCR reads through MiXCR, storing one row per CDR3 protein. In the table there are hundreds of thousands of distinct CDR3 sequences, approximately 30% of which are singletons. This clonotype was detected only a few times.

V and J are TRBV5-1 and TRBJ2-5; tentatively, D is TRBD1 (5 bases). This clonotype was sampled from a human donor who donated a stem cell graft to a child with aplastic anemia. The sequencing used PBMCs from the stem cell graft donor, collected from the stem cell graft. CDR3 sequence reads: CASSLTQGGETQYF. Here the CDR3 DNA reads TGCGCCAGCAGCTTGACCCAGGGTGGCGAGACCCAGTACTTC.